The clone carrying this T cell receptor beta chain has ten or more counts. This record comes from a study of identical twins. Trimming cost V 4 bases and J 3 bases, with 16 bases left between them. The CDR3 is made up of 16 amino acids. Germline assignment: CDR1 SEHNR and CDR2 FQNEAQ (reference sequence). TCRdb used MiXCR to reprocess the 5' RACE reads, holding one entry per CDR3 protein. The sample gives around 960,000 distinct CDR3 sequences, around 12% of which show up once; around 1.6% is in the top ten. The same sample was also used in a study of yellow fever vaccine responses in identical twins.

The V gene is TRBV7-9, the J gene TRBJ2-1; TRBD2 might be the D (6 bases). The TCR comes from a young woman in good health. Sequencing input: PBMCs. This CDR3 reads CASSSGTWTFYNEQFF. The CDR3 region has the DNA TGTGCCAGCAGCTCCGGGACTTGGACATTCTACAATGAGCAGTTCTTC.